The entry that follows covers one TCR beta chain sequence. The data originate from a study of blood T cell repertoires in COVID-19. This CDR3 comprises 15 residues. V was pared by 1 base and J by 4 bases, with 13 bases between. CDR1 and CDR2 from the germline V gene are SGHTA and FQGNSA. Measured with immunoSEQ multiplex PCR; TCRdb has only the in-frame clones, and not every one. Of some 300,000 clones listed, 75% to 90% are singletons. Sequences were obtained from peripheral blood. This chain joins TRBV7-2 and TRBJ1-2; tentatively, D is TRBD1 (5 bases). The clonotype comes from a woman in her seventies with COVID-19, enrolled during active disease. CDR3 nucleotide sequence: TGTGCCAGCAGCTTAGGACTCCGAAGGGGCTATGGCTACACCTTC. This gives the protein CASSLGLRRGYGYTF.